This is a list of T cell receptor beta chains from one sample in a study of cytomegalovirus exposure and HLA in healthy donors. The table came from immunoSEQ multiplex PCR; TCRdb's copy has only in-frame clones and leaves some out. The sample yields 150,000 or so clones, more than 70% seen once. The sample was PBMCs. The receptors stem from a girl under 18 in good health and CMV-seronegative. Each CDR3 is given with its conserved first and last residue. The order of the fields is J gene, clone size, D gene, V gene, CDR3 protein, CDR3 DNA. D genes are given only for firm matches. Clone sizes are given selectively: once, few, many, or a class where the clone is expanded.

>TRBJ2-7|NA|NA|TRBV13
CASSLGSYLREQYF
TGTGCCAGCAGCTTAGGGTCCTACCTCCGCGAGCAGTACTTC
>TRBJ2-7|NA|NA|TRBV19
CASSVPEKVYEQYF
TGTGCCAGTAGTGTTCCGGAGAAGGTCTACGAGCAGTACTTC
>TRBJ1-1|few|NA|TRBV19
CASSPGTEAFF
TGTGCCAGTAGCCCCGGGACTGAAGCTTTCTTT
>TRBJ2-5|NA|NA|TRBV5-4
CASSLPGSETQYF
TGTGCCAGCAGCTTGCCGGGTAGCGAGACCCAGTACTTC
>TRBJ1-2|NA|NA|TRBV6-5
CASSEDSLYYGYTF
TGTGCCAGCAGTGAAGACAGCCTTTACTATGGCTACACCTTC
>TRBJ1-5|NA|TRBD1|TRBV6-1
CASRGQGFSNQPQHF
TGTGCCAGCAGGGGACAGGGCTTTAGCAATCAGCCCCAGCATTTT
>TRBJ2-7|NA|NA|TRBV7-6
CASSSRSSSYEQYF
TGTGCCAGCAGCTCCCGGTCTAGCTCCTACGAGCAGTACTTC
>TRBJ1-5|NA|TRBD1|TRBV4-1
CASSQGDRGSNQPQHF
TGCGCCAGCAGCCAAGGGGACAGGGGAAGCAATCAGCCCCAGCATTTT
>TRBJ1-5|few|NA|TRBV19
CASIAQGYSNQPQHF
TGTGCCAGTATTGCACAGGGATATAGCAATCAGCCCCAGCATTTT
>TRBJ1-5|NA|TRBD1|TRBV27
CASSLDRGSNQPQHF
TGTGCCAGCAGTTTGGACAGGGGAAGCAATCAGCCCCAGCATTTT
>TRBJ2-2|NA|NA|TRBV7-3
CASSLTGEVTGELFF
TGTGCCAGCAGCCTTACAGGGGAGGTCACCGGGGAGCTGTTTTTT
>TRBJ1-3|NA|NA|TRBV7-9
CASSLKRGLYGDTIYF
TGTGCCAGCAGCTTAAAGCGGGGTTTGTATGGAGACACCATATATTTT
>TRBJ1-5|once|TRBD1|TRBV4-1
CASSHPPGGIGNQPQHF
TGCGCCAGCAGCCACCCCCCAGGGGGAATAGGCAATCAGCCCCAGCATTTT
>TRBJ2-7|few|TRBD2|TRBV6-1
CASSPFEGGVEQYF
TGTGCCAGCAGTCCCTTCGAGGGAGGGGTCGAGCAGTACTTC
>TRBJ2-3|NA|TRBD2|TRBV7-9
CASSFMTSGDTQYF
TGTGCCAGCAGCTTTATGACTAGCGGGGATACGCAGTATTTT
>TRBJ1-3|NA|NA|TRBV6-5
CAVYEASIPGNTIYF
TGTGCCGTTTATGAGGCCAGTATACCTGGAAACACCATATATTTT
>TRBJ1-1|NA|TRBD1|TRBV14
CASSLPGTGVNTEAFF
TGTGCCAGCAGCCTCCCAGGGACAGGGGTAAACACTGAAGCTTTCTTT
>TRBJ2-5|NA|TRBD2|TRBV9
CASSVGGLQETQYF
TGTGCCAGCAGCGTTGGGGGACTACAAGAGACCCAGTACTTC
>TRBJ2-5|NA|NA|TRBV5-4
CASSRGAGVQETQYF
TGTGCCAGCAGCCGGGGGGCCGGGGTGCAAGAGACCCAGTACTTC
>TRBJ2-5|once|NA|TRBV4-1
CASSQVKQGLETQYF
TGCGCCAGCAGCCAAGTTAAACAAGGACTCGAGACCCAGTACTTC
>TRBJ2-7|NA|TRBD2|TRBV6-1
CASSDPRTSGDSYEQYF
TGTGCCAGCAGTGATCCCCGGACTAGCGGGGACTCCTACGAGCAGTACTTC
>TRBJ1-5|NA|TRBD1|TRBV11-3
CASSRLGGQGVNQPQHF
TGTGCCAGCAGCCGGCTGGGGGGACAGGGGGTCAATCAGCCCCAGCATTTT
>TRBJ1-5|NA|NA|TRBV5-1
CASSLDTGDNQPQHF
TGCGCCAGCAGCTTGGACACAGGCGACAATCAGCCCCAGCATTTT
>TRBJ1-1|NA|NA|TRBV5-1
CASSLGPSVNTEAFF
TGCGCCAGCAGCTTGGGTCCCTCGGTGAACACTGAAGCTTTCTTT